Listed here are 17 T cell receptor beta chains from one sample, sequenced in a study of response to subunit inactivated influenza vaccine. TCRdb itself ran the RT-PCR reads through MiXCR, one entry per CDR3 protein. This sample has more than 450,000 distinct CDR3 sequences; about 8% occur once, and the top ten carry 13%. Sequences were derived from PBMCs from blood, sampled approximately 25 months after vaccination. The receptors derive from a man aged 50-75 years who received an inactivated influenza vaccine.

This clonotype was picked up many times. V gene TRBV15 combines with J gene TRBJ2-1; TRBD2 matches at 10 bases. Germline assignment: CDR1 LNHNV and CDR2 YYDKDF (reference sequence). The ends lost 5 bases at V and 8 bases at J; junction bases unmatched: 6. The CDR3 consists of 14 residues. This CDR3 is CATSVTSGTDEQFF. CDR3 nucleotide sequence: TGTGCCACCAGCGTAACTAGCGGGACCGATGAGCAGTTCTTC.

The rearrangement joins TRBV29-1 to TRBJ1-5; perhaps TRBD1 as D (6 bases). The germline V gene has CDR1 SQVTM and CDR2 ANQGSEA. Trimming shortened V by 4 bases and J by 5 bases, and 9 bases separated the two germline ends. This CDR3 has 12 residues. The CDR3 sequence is CSVAGADQPQHF. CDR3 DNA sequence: TGCAGCGTTGCGGGGGCGGATCAGCCCCAGCATTTT. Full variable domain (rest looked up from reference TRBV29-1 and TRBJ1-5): SAVISQKPSRDICQRGTSLTIQCQVDSQVTMMFWYRQQPGQSLTLIATANQGSEATYESGFVIDKFPISRPNLTFSTLTVSNMSPEDSSIYLCSVAGADQPQHFGDGTRLSIL.

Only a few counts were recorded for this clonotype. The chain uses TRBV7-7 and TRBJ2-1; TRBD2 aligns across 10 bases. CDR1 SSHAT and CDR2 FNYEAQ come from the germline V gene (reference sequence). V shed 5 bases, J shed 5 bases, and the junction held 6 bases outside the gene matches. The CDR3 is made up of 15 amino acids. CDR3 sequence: CASSQTSGPNNEQFF. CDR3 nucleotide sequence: TGTGCCAGCAGCCAGACTAGCGGGCCTAACAATGAGCAGTTCTTC.

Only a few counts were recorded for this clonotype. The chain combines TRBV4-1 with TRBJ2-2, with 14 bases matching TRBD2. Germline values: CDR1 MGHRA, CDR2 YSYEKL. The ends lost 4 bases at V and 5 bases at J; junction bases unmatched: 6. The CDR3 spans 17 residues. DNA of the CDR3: TGCGCCAGCAGCCTCGGACTAGCGGGGGGTGTAACCGGGGAGCTGTTTTTT. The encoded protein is CASSLGLAGGVTGELFF.

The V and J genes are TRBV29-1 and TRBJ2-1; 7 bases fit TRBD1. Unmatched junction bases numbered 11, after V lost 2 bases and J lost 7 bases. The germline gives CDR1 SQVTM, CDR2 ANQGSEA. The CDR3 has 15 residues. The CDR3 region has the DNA TGCAGCGTTGAAAAAGGGTCAGGCAGGGGGAATGAGCAGTTCTTC. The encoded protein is CSVEKGSGRGNEQFF.

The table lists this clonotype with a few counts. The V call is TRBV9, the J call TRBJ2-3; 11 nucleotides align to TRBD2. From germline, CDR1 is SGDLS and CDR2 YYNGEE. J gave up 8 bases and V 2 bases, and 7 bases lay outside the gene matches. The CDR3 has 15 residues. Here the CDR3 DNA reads TGTGCCAGCAGCGTTAGCGGGGGGGCGTTTGGTACGCAGTATTTT. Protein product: CASSVSGGAFGTQYF. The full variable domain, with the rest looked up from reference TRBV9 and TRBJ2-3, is DSGVTQTPKHLITATGQRVTLRCSPRSGDLSVYWYQQSLDQGLQFLIQYYNGEERAKGNILERFSAQQFPDLHSELNLSSLELGDSALYFCASSVSGGAFGTQYFGPGTRLTVL.

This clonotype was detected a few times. The CDR3 coding sequence is TGTGCCAGCAGTTCCTTGACGGAGGGGGTGATGGACACTGAAGCTTTCTTT. Protein sequence: CASSSLTEGVMDTEAFF. The J gene is TRBJ1-1, the V gene TRBV6-5; D possibly corresponds to TRBD1 (6 bases). Per germline, CDR1 MNHEY and CDR2 SVGAGI. The CDR3 loop spans 17 amino acids. Trimming stripped 4 bases from V and 3 bases from J, with 21 bases between.

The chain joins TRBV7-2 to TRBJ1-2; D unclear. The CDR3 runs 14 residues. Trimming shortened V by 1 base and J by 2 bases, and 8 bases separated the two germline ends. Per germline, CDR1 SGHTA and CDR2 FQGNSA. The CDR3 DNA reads TGTGCCAGCAGCTTAGTAGGGCAGAACTATGGCTACACCTTC. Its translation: CASSLVGQNYGYTF.

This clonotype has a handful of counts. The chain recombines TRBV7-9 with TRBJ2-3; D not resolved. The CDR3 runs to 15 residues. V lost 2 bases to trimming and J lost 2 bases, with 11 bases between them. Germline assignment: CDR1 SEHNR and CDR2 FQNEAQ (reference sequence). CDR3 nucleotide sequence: TGTGCCAGCAGCTTAAACGGGCCCTTCACAGATACGCAGTATTTT. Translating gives CASSLNGPFTDTQYF.

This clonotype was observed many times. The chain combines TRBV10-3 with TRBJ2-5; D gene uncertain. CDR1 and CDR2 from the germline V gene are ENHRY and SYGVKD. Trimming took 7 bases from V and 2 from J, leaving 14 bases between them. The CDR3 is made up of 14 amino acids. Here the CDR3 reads CAIMVQDRQETQYF. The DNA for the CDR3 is TGTGCCATCATGGTGCAGGACCGACAAGAGACCCAGTACTTC.

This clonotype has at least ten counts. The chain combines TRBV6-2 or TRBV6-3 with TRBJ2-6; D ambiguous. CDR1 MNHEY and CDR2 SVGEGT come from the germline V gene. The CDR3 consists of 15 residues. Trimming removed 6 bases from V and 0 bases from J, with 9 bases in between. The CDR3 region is CASSRTSSGANVLTF. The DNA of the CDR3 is TGTGCCAGCAGCCGAACCAGCTCTGGGGCCAACGTCCTGACTTTC.

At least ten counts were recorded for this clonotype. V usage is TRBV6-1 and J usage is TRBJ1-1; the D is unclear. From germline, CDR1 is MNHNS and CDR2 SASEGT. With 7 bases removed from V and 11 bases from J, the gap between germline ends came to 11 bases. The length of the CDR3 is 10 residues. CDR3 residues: CASNDPRAFF. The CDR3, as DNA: TGTGCCAGCAATGATCCCAGGGCTTTCTTT.

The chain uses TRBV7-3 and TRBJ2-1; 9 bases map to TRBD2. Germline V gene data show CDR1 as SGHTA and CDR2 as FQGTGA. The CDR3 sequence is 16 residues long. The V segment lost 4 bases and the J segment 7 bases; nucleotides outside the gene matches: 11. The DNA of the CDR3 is TGTGCCAGCAGCTCATACTGGACTAGCGACCATAATGAGCAGTTCTTC. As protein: CASSSYWTSDHNEQFF.

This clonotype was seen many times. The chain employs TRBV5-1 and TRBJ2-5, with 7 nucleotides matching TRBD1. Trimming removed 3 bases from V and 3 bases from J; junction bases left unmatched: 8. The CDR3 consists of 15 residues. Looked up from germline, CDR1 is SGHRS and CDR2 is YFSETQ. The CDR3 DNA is TGCGCCAGCAGCTCCACAGGGGAAGGGGAAGAGACCCAGTACTTC. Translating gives CASSSTGEGEETQYF.

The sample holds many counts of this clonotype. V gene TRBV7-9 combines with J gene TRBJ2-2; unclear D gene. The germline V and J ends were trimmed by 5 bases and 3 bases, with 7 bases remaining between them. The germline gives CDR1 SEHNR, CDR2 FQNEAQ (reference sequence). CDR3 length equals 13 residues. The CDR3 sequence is CASSQSYTGELFF. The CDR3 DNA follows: TGTGCCAGCAGCCAAAGTTACACCGGGGAGCTGTTTTTT.

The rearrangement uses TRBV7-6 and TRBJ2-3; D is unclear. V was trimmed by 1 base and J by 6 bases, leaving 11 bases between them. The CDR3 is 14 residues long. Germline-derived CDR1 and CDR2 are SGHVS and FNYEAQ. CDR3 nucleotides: TGTGCCAGCAGCTTAGTTTCCCTTCAGGATACGCAGTATTTT. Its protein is CASSLVSLQDTQYF.

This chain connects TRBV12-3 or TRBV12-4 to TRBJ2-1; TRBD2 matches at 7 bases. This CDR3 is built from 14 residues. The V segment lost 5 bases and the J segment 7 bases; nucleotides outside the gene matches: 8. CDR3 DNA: TGTGCCAGCAGTCTTCCGGGACTACCGAATGAGCAGTTCTTC. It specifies CASSLPGLPNEQFF.